These 29 T cell receptor beta chains came from one sample sequenced in a study of T cell responses to AZD1222 COVID-19 vaccine. This table comes from immunoSEQ multiplex PCR, and its TCRdb copy is limited to in-frame clones, with some not included. The sample lists some 150,000 clones; 90% to 95% were seen once. The sample here was peripheral blood, taken on day 0 of AZD1222 vaccination. Receptors were obtained from an adult in good health.

V usage is TRBV20-1 and J usage is TRBJ2-3; D unresolved. V lost 6 bases to trimming and J lost 3 bases, with 4 bases between them. This CDR3 spans 10 amino acids. The germline V gene has CDR1 DFQATT and CDR2 SNEGSKA (reference sequence). The CDR3 here is CSATTDTQYF. The CDR3 DNA reads as TGCAGTGCGACGACAGATACGCAGTATTTT.

This clone appeared a few times. The chain links TRBV14 to TRBJ2-7; D possibly uses TRBD1 or TRBD2 (5 bases each). The V gene's germline CDR1 is SGHDN and CDR2 FVKESK. This CDR3 is built from 15 residues. V dropped 10 bases and J dropped 2 bases, with 21 bases sitting between them. CDR3 region: CATPRGPVKTYEQYF. The CDR3 coding sequence is TGTGCCACCCCCCGGGGCCCAGTTAAAACCTACGAGCAGTACTTC.

The J gene is TRBJ1-1, the V gene TRBV5-6; D gene ambiguous. CDR1 is SGHDT and CDR2 is YYEEEE in the germline V gene. This CDR3 is 15 amino acids long. V was trimmed by 1 base and J by 3 bases, leaving 13 bases between them. CDR3 amino acids: CASSLLGTPDTEAFF. The CDR3 DNA is TGTGCCAGCAGCTTGTTAGGCACACCGGACACTGAAGCTTTCTTT.

The rearrangement uses TRBV4-1 and TRBJ1-1; TRBD1 might be the D (5 bases). With 0 bases removed from V and 1 base from J, the gap between germline ends came to 9 bases. There are 15 residues in the CDR3. Germline CDR1 MGHRA, CDR2 YSYEKL. The DNA for the CDR3 is TGCGCCAGCAGCCAAGATTACAGGCCGAACACTGAAGCTTTCTTT. Its protein is CASSQDYRPNTEAFF.

The V and J genes are TRBV9 and TRBJ1-3; weak D call: TRBD1 (5 bases). The germline V and J ends were trimmed by 3 bases and 0 bases, with 10 bases remaining between them. The CDR3 totals 15 residues. Germline CDR1 is SGDLS and CDR2 is YYNGEE. CDR3 nucleotides: TGTGCCAGCAGCGCCGCGGGGGGCTCTGGAAACACCATATATTTT. Translated, it gives CASSAAGGSGNTIYF.

The genes are TRBV6-6 and TRBJ1-2; weak D call: TRBD1 (6 bases). With 5 bases removed from V and 3 bases from J, the gap between germline ends came to 16 bases. This CDR3 has 15 residues. Germline V gives CDR1 MNHNY, CDR2 SVGAGI (reference sequence). The CDR3 sequence is CASSGRGSGDYGYTF. The CDR3 DNA reads as TGTGCCAGCAGTGGCAGGGGCTCCGGGGACTATGGCTACACCTTC.

The chain carries TRBV7-3 and TRBJ2-5, with a possible D match to TRBD1 (5 bases). The V and J ends lost 6 bases and 4 bases respectively, with 15 bases between them. CDR1 and CDR2 from the germline V gene are SGHTA and FQGTGA. This CDR3 spans 14 amino acids. The CDR3 is CASSLTQGSETQYF. CDR3 in DNA: TGTGCCAGCAGTCTAACCCAGGGATCAGAGACCCAGTACTTC.

The chain uses TRBV27 and TRBJ2-7; TRBD2 matches at 7 bases. J gave up 4 bases and V 0 bases, and 6 bases lay outside the gene matches. The CDR3 extends over 15 amino acids. CDR1 is MNHEY and CDR2 is SMNVEV in the germline V gene (reference sequence). The CDR3 DNA reads as TGTGCCAGCAGTTTATCGGGCGGGAGTAGATACGAGCAGTACTTC. This sequence encodes CASSLSGGSRYEQYF.

The gene calls are TRBV5-1 and TRBJ1-1; TRBD1 matches 8 bases. Germline V CDR1 and CDR2: SGHRS, YFSETQ. The CDR3 has 15 residues. V trimming: 3 bases; J trimming: 4 bases; junction bases outside the gene matches: 8. In DNA, the CDR3 is TGCGCCAGCAGCTCCAGGGGGCTCCTGAGCACTGAAGCTTTCTTT. Protein: CASSSRGLLSTEAFF.

The chain carries TRBV9 and TRBJ1-2, with unresolved D. The CDR3 is made up of 12 amino acids. Per germline, CDR1 SGDLS and CDR2 YYNGEE. V was trimmed by 3 bases and J by 2 bases, leaving 5 bases between them. CDR3 protein: CASSGDNYGYTF. The DNA for the CDR3 is TGTGCCAGCAGCGGAGACAACTATGGCTACACCTTC.

V gene TRBV12-3 or TRBV12-4 combines with J gene TRBJ1-1; no clear D. This CDR3 is built from 13 residues. V lost 3 bases and J 0 bases, leaving 5 bases between the germline ends. DNA for the CDR3: TGTGCCAGCAGTTTTGCCCTGAACACTGAAGCTTTCTTT. This sequence encodes CASSFALNTEAFF.

The CDR3 nucleotides read TGTGCCAGCAGCCCGGGACATTCACCCCTTGAAGCTTTCTTT. Its translation: CASSPGHSPLEAFF. The V gene is TRBV7-9, the J gene TRBJ1-1; possible D gene TRBD1, 6 bases. Trimming pared 5 bases from V and 7 bases from J, leaving 17 bases between. The CDR3 has 14 residues. Germline CDR1 is SEHNR and CDR2 is FQNEAQ (reference sequence).

In its sample, this clone was seen once. The chain has TRBV6-5 and TRBJ1-3, with no clear D. CDR1 and CDR2 from the germline V gene are MNHEY and SVGAGI. This CDR3 is 13 amino acids long. The V and J ends lost 6 bases and 4 bases respectively, with 10 bases between them. In DNA form, the CDR3 reads TGTGCCAGCAGCCTAATAAGGGGAAACACCATATATTTT. This translates into CASSLIRGNTIYF.

CDR3: CASRPSGGDSYNEQFF. CDR3 nucleotide sequence: TGTGCCAGCAGACCCAGCGGGGGGGATTCCTACAATGAGCAGTTCTTC. The chain employs TRBV5-4 and TRBJ2-1, with TRBD2 matching over 10 bases. This CDR3 has 16 residues. CDR1 is SGHNT and CDR2 is YYREEE in the germline V gene (reference sequence). Trimming removed 5 bases from V and 1 base from J; junction bases left unmatched: 6.

The V gene is TRBV29-1, the J gene TRBJ1-1; TRBD1 agrees at 10 bases. The ends lost 5 bases at V and 6 bases at J; junction bases unmatched: 9. CDR3 size: 14 residues. Per the germline V gene, CDR1 is SQVTM and CDR2 is ANQGSEA. The DNA of the CDR3 is TGCAGCGTTCCCTCGACAGGGGGCCTTCCTGAAGCTTTCTTT. Protein sequence: CSVPSTGGLPEAFF.

The gene calls are TRBV6-5 and TRBJ1-6; D may be TRBD1 (5 bases). The ends were cut back, 0 bases at V and 9 bases at J, with 12 bases in the middle. Germline CDR1 is MNHEY and CDR2 is SVGAGI. The CDR3 is 15 residues long. CDR3 sequence reads: CASSYSSSGGSPLHF. Here the CDR3 DNA reads TGTGCCAGCAGTTACTCGAGTTCCGGGGGTTCACCCCTCCACTTT.

The V call is TRBV6-5, the J call TRBJ1-6; D gene uncertain. CDR3 length: 14 amino acids. In germline, CDR1 is MNHEY, CDR2 SVGAGI. V was clipped by 2 bases and J by 5 bases, with 7 bases between them. The CDR3 protein is CASSYRVNNSPLHF. CDR3 sequence (DNA): TGTGCCAGCAGTTACAGGGTAAATAATTCACCCCTCCACTTT.

This chain links TRBV7-9 with TRBJ1-1, with D unresolved. Germline V gene lookup returns CDR1 SEHNR and CDR2 FQNEAQ (reference sequence). The germline V and J ends were trimmed by 5 bases and 4 bases, with 14 bases remaining between them. The CDR3 has 14 amino acids. In nucleotides, the CDR3 is TGTGCCAGCAGCGTCGCGGAGGGCCTCACTGAAGCTTTCTTT. Amino acids: CASSVAEGLTEAFF.

The rearrangement uses TRBV29-1 and TRBJ1-2; D gene unclear. In germline, CDR1 is SQVTM, CDR2 ANQGSEA. Trimming left V 5 bases short and J 5 bases short, with 12 bases between. This CDR3 is 12 amino acids long. The CDR3 sequence: CSVWALSYGYTF. CDR3 nucleotide sequence: TGCAGCGTTTGGGCCCTCTCATATGGCTACACCTTC.

The J gene is TRBJ2-4, the V gene TRBV27; TRBD1 is a possible D gene (5 bases). Germline assignment: CDR1 MNHEY and CDR2 SMNVEV (reference sequence). CDR3 length: 16 amino acids. The V and J ends lost 5 bases and 2 bases respectively, with 16 bases between them. The DNA for the CDR3 is TGTGCCAGCAGTGCCGACTCGGCAGGGCCCAAAAACATTCAGTACTTC. The encoded protein is CASSADSAGPKNIQYF.

The CDR3 reads CASSSVATQETQYF. The CDR3 DNA sequence: TGTGCCAGCAGCTCCGTAGCGACCCAAGAGACCCAGTACTTC. The chain employs TRBV11-1 and TRBJ2-5, with D maybe TRBD2 (5 bases). Germline V gene sequence: CDR1 SGHAT, CDR2 FQDESV (reference sequence). V was cut by 4 bases and J by 1 base, with 10 bases left in between. The CDR3 contains 14 residues.

This chain links TRBV7-6 with TRBJ2-3; either TRBD1 or TRBD2 may fit D (5 bases each). The V end was cut by 5 bases, the J end by 2 bases, with 14 bases between. The CDR3 contains 15 residues. Germline-derived CDR1 and CDR2 are SGHVS and FNYEAQ. CDR3 loop: CASSPAGTVTDTQYF. The CDR3 region has the DNA TGTGCCAGCAGCCCAGCCGGGACCGTCACAGATACGCAGTATTTT.

This chain connects TRBV5-1 to TRBJ2-1; D ambiguous. The CDR3 has 12 residues. Trimming pared 0 bases from V and 7 bases from J, leaving 5 bases between. Germline V CDR1 and CDR2: SGHRS, YFSETQ. CDR3 sequence reads: CASSLGANEQFF. The CDR3 nucleotides read TGCGCCAGCAGCTTGGGGGCGAATGAGCAGTTCTTC. Supplemented by reference TRBV5-1 and TRBJ2-1, the full variable domain reads KAGVTQTPRYLIKTRGQQVTLSCSPISGHRSVSWYQQTPGQGLQFLFEYFSETQRNKGNFPGRFSGRQFSNSRSEMNVSTLELGDSALYLCASSLGANEQFFGPGTRLTVL.

This clone came up once. One junction end disagrees with the germline gene, perhaps due to a read error. This CDR3 reads CASSPVMNTEAFF. The CDR3, as DNA: TGTGCTAGCAGCCCTGTGATGAACACTGAAGCTTTCTTT. The chain has TRBV7-7 and TRBJ1-1, with D unclear. Germline CDR1 is SSHAT and CDR2 is FNYEAQ (reference sequence). The CDR3 is 13 residues long. The full variable domain, with the rest looked up from reference TRBV7-7 and TRBJ1-1, is GAGVSQSPRYKVTKRGQDVTLRCDPISSHATLYWYQQALGQGPEFLTYFNYEAQPDKSGLPSDRFSAERPEGSISTLTIQRTEQRDSAMYRCASSPVMNTEAFFGQGTRLTVV.

The chain carries TRBV7-2 and TRBJ2-6; D gene ambiguous. Germline CDR1 SGHTA, CDR2 FQGNSA. The CDR3 is 15 residues long. V was trimmed by 1 base and J by 1 base, leaving 5 bases between them. In nucleotides, the CDR3 is TGTGCCAGCAGCTTAGTAGCATCTGGGGCCAACGTCCTGACTTTC. Amino acid sequence: CASSLVASGANVLTF.

The rearrangement uses TRBV4-2 and TRBJ2-1, with TRBD2 matching 9 bases. V gave up 1 base and J gave up 0 bases; unmatched junction bases: 7. The germline V gene has CDR1 LGHNA and CDR2 YNFKEQ. The CDR3 loop spans 18 amino acids. CDR3 sequence: CASSQGLLAGDSYNEQFF. The CDR3 DNA is TGTGCCAGCAGCCAAGGCCTACTAGCGGGTGACTCCTACAATGAGCAGTTCTTC.

The J gene is TRBJ2-3, the V gene TRBV10-2, with no clear D. Per the germline V gene, CDR1 is WSHSY and CDR2 is SAAADI. The V and J ends lost 3 bases and 3 bases respectively, with 10 bases between them. The CDR3 loop spans 14 amino acids. The CDR3 loop reads CASSDRSGTDTQYF. The CDR3 DNA sequence: TGCGCCAGCAGTGACAGGAGTGGGACAGATACGCAGTATTTT.

Here the CDR3 reads CASSLHTGAGEQYF. CDR3 nucleotide sequence: TGTGCCAGCAGCCTACACACCGGGGCCGGGGAGCAGTACTTC. The chain couples TRBV3-1 (or the pseudogene TRBV3-2) to TRBJ2-7; D tentatively fits TRBD1 or TRBD2 (5 bases each). This CDR3 region has 14 residues. V was clipped by 4 bases and J by 7 bases, with 17 bases between them. Germline CDR1 and CDR2: LGHDT and YNNKEL (reference sequence).

The chain recombines TRBV7-2 with TRBJ1-1, with D unclear. This CDR3 comprises 13 residues. The germline V gene encodes CDR1 SGHTA and CDR2 FQGNSA. V lost 6 bases and J lost 1, with 9 bases in between. The CDR3 loop reads CASRYGRNTEAFF. In DNA, the CDR3 is TGTGCCAGCAGATATGGAAGGAACACTGAAGCTTTCTTT.